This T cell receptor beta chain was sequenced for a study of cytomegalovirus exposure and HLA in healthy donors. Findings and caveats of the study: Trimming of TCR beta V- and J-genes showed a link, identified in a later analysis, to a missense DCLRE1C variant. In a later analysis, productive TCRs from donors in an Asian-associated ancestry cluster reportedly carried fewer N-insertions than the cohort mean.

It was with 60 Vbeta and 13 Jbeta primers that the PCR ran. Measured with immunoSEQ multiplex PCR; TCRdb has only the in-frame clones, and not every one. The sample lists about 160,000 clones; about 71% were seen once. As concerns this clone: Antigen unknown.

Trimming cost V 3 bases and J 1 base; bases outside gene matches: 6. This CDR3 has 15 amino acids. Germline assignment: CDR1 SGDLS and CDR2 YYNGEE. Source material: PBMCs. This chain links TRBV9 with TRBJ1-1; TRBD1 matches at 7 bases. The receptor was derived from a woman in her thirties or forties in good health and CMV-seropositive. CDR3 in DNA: TGTGCCAGCAGCGAGACCGGGACAGCGAACACTGAAGCTTTCTTT. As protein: CASSETGTANTEAFF.